Below, one TCR beta chain is given with its context. Its matching antigen is unknown. Profiled with immunoSEQ multiplex PCR; TCRdb holds only in-frame clones, not every one. In the table there are 2,500 to 4,000 clones, around a third of which are singletons. The sample belongs to a study of T cells in localized non-small cell lung cancer. Study outcomes and limitations: A raised T cell density in blood coincided with lengthier overall survival.

The sequencing here drew on lung tumor tissue, taken before any cancer treatment. The TCR sequence derives from a female donor over 55 with stage I lung adenocarcinoma.

This CDR3 reads CASRLDRGGKNIQYF. As DNA, the CDR3 is TGTGCCAGTAGACTGGACAGGGGCGGCAAAAACATTCAGTACTTC. The rearrangement links TRBV19 to TRBJ2-4; 9 bases map to TRBD1. This CDR3 comprises 15 residues. CDR1 is LNHDA and CDR2 is SQIVND in the germline V gene (reference sequence). V shed 6 bases and J 3 bases; nucleotides not matched to a gene: 6.